These 21 T cell receptor beta chains came from one sample sequenced in a study of blood T cell repertoires in COVID-19. Clones were sequenced by immunoSEQ multiplex PCR, and TCRdb holds only the in-frame ones, with some missing. The table has approximately 350,000 clones, roughly 90% seen once. Sequencing was done on a sample of peripheral blood. These receptors were obtained from a man in his forties with acute or convalescent COVID-19.

This clone has only a few counts. The chain has TRBV11-1 and TRBJ1-1; D might be TRBD1 (5 bases). Deletions cut 5 bases from V and 5 bases from J, with 6 bases between. The CDR3 consists of 11 residues. The germline V gene has CDR1 SGHAT and CDR2 FQDESV (reference sequence). The CDR3 bases are TGTGCCAGCAGCAGACAGACTGAAGCTTTCTTT. Translated, it gives CASSRQTEAFF. The variable domain in full, completed from reference TRBV11-1 and TRBJ1-1, reads EAEVAQSPRYKITEKSQAVAFWCDPISGHATLYWYRQILGQGPELLVQFQDESVVDDSQLPKDRFSAERLKGVDSTLKIQPAELGDSAMYLCASSRQTEAFFGQGTRLTVV.

The V gene is TRBV4-1, the J gene TRBJ2-3; maybe TRBD1 (6 bases). The length of the CDR3 is 15 residues. In germline, CDR1 is MGHRA, CDR2 YSYEKL. V lost 0 bases and J 4 bases, leaving 11 bases between the germline ends. The CDR3 DNA is TGCGCCAGCAGCCAAGAGGGACACTCGCCAGATACGCAGTATTTT. Protein: CASSQEGHSPDTQYF.

The gene calls are TRBV30 and TRBJ2-5; 14 positions agree with TRBD2. The CDR3 is made up of 17 amino acids. With 5 bases clipped from V and 5 bases from J, the junction kept 13 bases outside the gene matches. CDR1 is GTSNPN, CDR2 SVGIG, per germline (reference sequence). CDR3 protein: CAWSGLAGDGARETQYF. CDR3 DNA sequence: TGTGCCTGGTCGGGACTAGCGGGAGATGGGGCCAGGGAGACCCAGTACTTC.

This chain links TRBV11-3 with TRBJ1-1, with 7 bases lining up with TRBD1. The CDR3 extends over 15 amino acids. The V gene end was trimmed by 5 bases and the J gene end by 6 bases; junction bases not matched to a gene: 12. CDR1 is SGHNT and CDR2 is YENEEA in the germline V gene. CDR3 nucleotides: TGTGCCAGCAGCCCAGGGCCGGACAGGAGGTCTGAAGCTTTCTTT. The encoded protein is CASSPGPDRRSEAFF.

The gene calls are TRBV20-1 and TRBJ1-1; TRBD1 matches at 8 bases. The trim removed 3 bases at V and 3 bases at J, leaving 3 bases unmatched. Germline CDR1 and CDR2: DFQATT and SNEGSKA (reference sequence). CDR3 length: 13 amino acids. The CDR3 DNA follows: TGCAGTGCTAGTAGGGGACAGGACACTGAAGCTTTCTTT. Its protein product is CSASRGQDTEAFF.

On this clone itself: One end of the junction does not line up with germline, which may come from a read error. This chain joins TRBV7-7 and TRBJ2-3, with 8 bases aligning to TRBD2. Germline values: CDR1 SSHAT, CDR2 FNYEAQ (reference sequence). CDR3 size: 16 residues. The CDR3 loop is CASSLISGTSTDTQYF. CDR3 bases: TGTGCTAGCAGCTTAATTAGCGGGACTAGCACAGATACGCAGTATTTT.

The chain uses TRBV7-2 and TRBJ1-1, with D possibly matching TRBD1 (5 bases). The CDR3 runs 14 residues. Germline CDR1 reads SGHTA; CDR2 reads FQGNSA. V lost 3 bases, J lost 0 bases, and 8 bases lay in between. CDR3 residues: CASSLRTLNTEAFF. CDR3 DNA sequence: TGTGCCAGCAGCTTGAGGACACTGAACACTGAAGCTTTCTTT.

V and J are TRBV2 and TRBJ2-1; TRBD2 aligns across 9 bases. Losses at the gene ends were 8 bases for V and 14 bases for J; bases not matched to a gene: 13. Germline CDR1 and CDR2: SNHLY and FYNNEI. The CDR3 extends over 13 amino acids. The CDR3, as DNA: TGTGCCAGCCACGCGGGAGGGCCTCAGGTGAAGTTCTTC. As protein: CASHAGGPQVKFF.

The genes are TRBV2 and TRBJ1-6; D call uncertain. The CDR3 runs 14 residues. V gave up 3 bases and J gave up 11 bases, with 14 bases separating them. The V gene's germline CDR1 is SNHLY and CDR2 FYNNEI. The CDR3 spells CASSDIRVVAPLHF. In DNA form, the CDR3 reads TGTGCCAGCAGTGATATTCGGGTTGTCGCACCCCTCCACTTT.

This clone came up once. The rearrangement links TRBV9 to TRBJ1-1; 8 bases are a match to TRBD1. Per the germline V gene, CDR1 is SGDLS and CDR2 is YYNGEE. Trimming cost V 0 bases and J 1 base; bases outside gene matches: 2. CDR3 size: 15 residues. The CDR3 nucleotides read TGTGCCAGCAGCGTAGTTGACAGGGGGAACACTGAAGCTTTCTTT. Its protein is CASSVVDRGNTEAFF.

This clone was seen once. A junction end diverges from the germline sequence, so it may reflect a read error. V is TRBV7-7 and J is TRBJ1-4; D is uncertain. The CDR3 is 13 amino acids. Germline assignment: CDR1 SSHAT and CDR2 FNYEAQ (reference sequence). CDR3 in amino acids: CASSVGVNEKLFF. CDR3 bases: TGTGCTAGCAGCGTCGGGGTTAATGAAAAACTGTTTTTT.

About this clone itself: A junction boundary mismatches the germline segment, possibly from a read error. J is TRBJ2-7 and V is TRBV7-7, with a possible D match to TRBD1 (6 bases). The CDR3 extends over 15 amino acids. The germline gives CDR1 SSHAT, CDR2 FNYEAQ (reference sequence). CDR3 loop: CASSDKPGHSYEQYF. The CDR3 DNA reads TGTGCTAGCAGCGATAAACCGGGACATTCCTACGAGCAGTACTTC.

This chain's CDR3 is CATSDNRGVQPQHF. For the CDR3, the DNA is TGTGCCACCAGTGATAACAGGGGTGTTCAGCCCCAGCATTTT. The rearrangement joins TRBV24-1 to TRBJ1-5; 7 bases fit TRBD1. Germline assignment: CDR1 KGHDR and CDR2 SFDVKD. Trimming at V came to 3 bases and at J to 6 bases, leaving 4 bases not matched to a gene. The CDR3 extends over 14 amino acids.

This clone was recorded only once. The chain combines TRBV27 with TRBJ1-5; 8 nucleotides match TRBD1. The length of the CDR3 is 17 residues. Germline-derived CDR1 and CDR2 are MNHEY and SMNVEV (reference sequence). The trim removed 5 bases at V and 1 base at J, leaving 10 bases unmatched. CDR3 amino acids: CASSHSPRDRSNQPQHF. CDR3 nucleotide sequence: TGTGCCAGCAGTCACAGCCCCCGGGACAGGAGCAATCAGCCCCAGCATTTT.

Regarding this clone: The same CDR3 arises from other DNA sequences in this sample as well. The rearrangement joins TRBV30 to TRBJ1-5; TRBD1 matches 7 bases. Germline V gene lookup returns CDR1 GTSNPN and CDR2 SVGIG (reference sequence). Germline trimming cut 3 bases from V and 4 bases from J; bases unmatched to any gene: 3. The CDR3 runs to 13 residues. The CDR3 sequence: CAWSRQGNQPQHF. The CDR3 bases are TGTGCCTGGAGCCGACAGGGTAATCAGCCCCAGCATTTT.

This chain's CDR3 is CASSIAAGTNYGYTF. The CDR3 nucleotides are TGTGCCAGTAGTATCGCCGCAGGGACTAACTATGGCTACACCTTC. The V call is TRBV19, the J call TRBJ1-2; tentatively, D is TRBD1 (5 bases). Trimming removed 3 bases from V and 0 bases from J, with 11 bases in between. The CDR3 covers 15 residues. The germline V gene encodes CDR1 LNHDA and CDR2 SQIVND (reference sequence).

This clone has only one observation. The V and J genes are TRBV6-5 and TRBJ2-1; D is possibly TRBD2 (6 bases). The CDR3 is made up of 12 amino acids. Between the trimmed V and J ends, which lost 5 bases and 8 bases, there was a span of 10 bases. Germline CDR1 and CDR2: MNHEY and SVGAGI. CDR3 in DNA: TGTGCCAGCAGTCCTTCGGGGGATGAGCAGTTCTTC. Translation: CASSPSGDEQFF.

This chain's CDR3 is CASSLQLNTEAFF. CDR3 DNA sequence: TGTGCCAGCAGTTTACAGTTGAACACTGAAGCTTTCTTT. The chain is built from TRBV12-3 or TRBV12-4 and TRBJ1-1; D unclear. This CDR3 is 13 amino acids long. V lost 2 bases and J 0 bases, leaving 4 bases between the germline ends.

The chain couples TRBV4-1 to TRBJ2-7; D gene unclear. This CDR3 region has 16 residues. Deletions cut 1 base from V and 0 bases from J, with 13 bases between. Germline values: CDR1 MGHRA, CDR2 YSYEKL. CDR3 coding DNA: TGCGCCAGCAGCCAAGCATGGAGTCCGAGCTCCTACGAGCAGTACTTC. This encodes CASSQAWSPSSYEQYF.

This chain links TRBV3-1 (or the pseudogene TRBV3-2) with TRBJ1-3; D ambiguous. Between the trimmed V and J ends, which lost 0 bases and 7 bases, there was a span of 10 bases. Per the germline V gene, CDR1 is LGHDT and CDR2 is YNNKEL (reference sequence). There are 14 residues in the CDR3. Here the CDR3 reads CASSQDRTGNTIYF. The CDR3 DNA is TGTGCCAGCAGCCAAGATAGAACCGGGAACACCATATATTTT.

About this clone itself: At one of its ends the junction is not consistent with the germline gene, which may arise from a read error. The V call is TRBV10-3, the J call TRBJ1-1; TRBD1 matches at 9 bases. The CDR3 consists of 15 residues. Germline CDR1 is ENHRY and CDR2 is SYGVKD. CDR3 bases: TGTGTCATCAGTGATTTCAGGACAGGGGTTGCTGAAGCTTTCTTT. Amino acid sequence: CVISDFRTGVAEAFF.